The clone carrying this T cell receptor (beta chain) was recorded only once. Its antigen is not identified. The table came from immunoSEQ multiplex PCR; TCRdb's copy has only in-frame clones and leaves some out. The repertoire holds tens of thousands of clones, with about nine tenths as singletons. V shed 3 bases and J 6 bases; nucleotides not matched to a gene: 5. The germline V gene has CDR1 SGHRS and CDR2 YFSETQ. The CDR3 is 15 amino acids. The data originate from a study of T cells in narcolepsy. Study-level information: Enrolled donors included narcolepsy type 1 or type 2 patients and healthy controls.

General study results and limits: No autoreactive T cell clone sequences appeared in some memory CD4+ repertoires. Reportedly, autoreactive clonotypes were serially detected in patients' blood but not controls'. HCRT-specific and TRIB2-specific autoreactive clonotypes appeared among same-patient CSF and blood CD4+ clonotypes.

The chain is built from TRBV5-1 and TRBJ2-2; 10 bases are a match to TRBD2. Specimen: CD45RA- memory CD4+ T cells from PBMCs. The sequence was obtained from a human donor with narcolepsy. DNA of the CDR3: TGCGCCAGCAGCTCTACTAGCGGGATCCCCGGGGAGCTGTTTTTT. Its protein is CASSSTSGIPGELFF.